Sequencing of this T cell receptor beta chain was carried out in a study of shared clonotypes between healthy human individuals. For the study at large: Aged 18 to 49, the donors were a couple of women and a few men.

Produced via immunoSEQ multiplex PCR; TCRdb's table is partial and in-frame only. This table holds roughly 2.2 million clones, over 85% found once. There are 17 residues in the CDR3. The germline V gene encodes CDR1 WSHSY and CDR2 SAAADI. Trimming removed 3 bases from V and 0 bases from J; junction bases left unmatched: 11. The study drew all its donors from Caucasian adults living in Nashville, Tennessee. The chain links TRBV10-2 to TRBJ2-7; 7 bases align to TRBD1. The sequence was obtained from a man aged 18-30 years in good health. Some clones in this sample may be carry-over from other donors' samples. Source material: naive CD4+ T cells from PBMCs. Subset described: CD45RA+ positively selected. The CDR3, as DNA: TGCGCCAGCAGTGAAAGGGGGCGCGGGCCAAGCTCCTACGAGCAGTACTTC. It yields the protein CASSERGRGPSSYEQYF.